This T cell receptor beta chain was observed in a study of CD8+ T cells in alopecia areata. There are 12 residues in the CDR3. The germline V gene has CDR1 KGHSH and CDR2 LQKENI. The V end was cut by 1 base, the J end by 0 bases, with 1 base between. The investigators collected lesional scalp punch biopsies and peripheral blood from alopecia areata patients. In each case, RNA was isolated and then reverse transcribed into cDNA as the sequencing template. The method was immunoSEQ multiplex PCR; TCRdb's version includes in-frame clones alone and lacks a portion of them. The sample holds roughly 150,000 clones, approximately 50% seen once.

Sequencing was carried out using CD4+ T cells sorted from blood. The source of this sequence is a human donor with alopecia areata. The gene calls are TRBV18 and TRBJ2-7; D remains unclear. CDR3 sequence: CASSPRSYEQYF. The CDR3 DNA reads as TGTGCCAGCTCACCACGCTCCTACGAGCAGTACTTC.